Below, one T cell receptor beta chain is given with its context. The record originates from a study of T cell responses to AZD1222 COVID-19 vaccine. Sequencing used immunoSEQ multiplex PCR; TCRdb keeps in-frame clones, though not all of them. The repertoire holds approximately 140,000 clones, with roughly 91% as singletons. Trimming pared 0 bases from V and 0 bases from J, leaving 9 bases between. Germline V gene lookup returns CDR1 WNHNN and CDR2 SYGVQD (reference sequence). The CDR3 is 16 residues long. The receptor comes from an adult in good health. The genes are TRBV10-1 and TRBJ1-3, with D hard to call. The material was peripheral blood, obtained on day 0 of AZD1222 vaccination. CDR3 sequence (DNA): TGCGCCAGCAGTGAGTCTGAGGCCTACTCTGGAAACACCATATATTTT. Translated, it gives CASSESEAYSGNTIYF.